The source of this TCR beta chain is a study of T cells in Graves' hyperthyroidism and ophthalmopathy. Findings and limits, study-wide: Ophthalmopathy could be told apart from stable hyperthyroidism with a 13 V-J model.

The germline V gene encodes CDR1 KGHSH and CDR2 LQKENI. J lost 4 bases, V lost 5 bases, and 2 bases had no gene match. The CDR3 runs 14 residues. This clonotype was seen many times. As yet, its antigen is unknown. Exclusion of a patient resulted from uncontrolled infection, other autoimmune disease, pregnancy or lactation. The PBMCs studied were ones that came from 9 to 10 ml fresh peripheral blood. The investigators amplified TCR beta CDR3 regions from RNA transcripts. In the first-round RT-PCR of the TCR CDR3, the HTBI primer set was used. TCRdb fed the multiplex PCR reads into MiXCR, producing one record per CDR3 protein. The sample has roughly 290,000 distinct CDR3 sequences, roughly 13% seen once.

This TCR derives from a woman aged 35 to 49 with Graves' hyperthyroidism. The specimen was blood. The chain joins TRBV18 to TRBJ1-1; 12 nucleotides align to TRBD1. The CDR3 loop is CASSTGQGATEAFF. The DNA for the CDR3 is TGTGCCAGCTCAACGGGACAGGGGGCCACTGAAGCTTTCTTT.